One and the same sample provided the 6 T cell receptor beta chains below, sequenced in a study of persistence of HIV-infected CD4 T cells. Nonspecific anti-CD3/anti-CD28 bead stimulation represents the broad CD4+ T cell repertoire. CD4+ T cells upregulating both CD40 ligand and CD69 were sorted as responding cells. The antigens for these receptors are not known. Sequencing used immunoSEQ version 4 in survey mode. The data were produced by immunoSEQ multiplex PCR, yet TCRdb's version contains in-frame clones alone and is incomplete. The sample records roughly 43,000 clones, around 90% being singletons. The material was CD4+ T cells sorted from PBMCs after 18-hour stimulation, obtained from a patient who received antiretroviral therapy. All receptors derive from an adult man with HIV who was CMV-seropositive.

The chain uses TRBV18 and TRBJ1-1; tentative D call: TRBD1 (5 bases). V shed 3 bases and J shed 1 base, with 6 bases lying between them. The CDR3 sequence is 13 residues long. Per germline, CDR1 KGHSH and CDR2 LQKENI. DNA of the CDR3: TGTGCCAGCTCACCGGGGGGGAACACTGAAGCTTTCTTT. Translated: CASSPGGNTEAFF.

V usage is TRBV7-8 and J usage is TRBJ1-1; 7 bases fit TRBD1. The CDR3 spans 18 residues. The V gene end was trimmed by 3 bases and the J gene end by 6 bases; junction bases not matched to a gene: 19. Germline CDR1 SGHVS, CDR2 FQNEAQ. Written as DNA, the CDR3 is TGTGCCAGCAGCTTTCAGGGGGGCGGAAGGGCATCCTACGCTGAAGCTTTCTTT. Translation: CASSFQGGGRASYAEAFF.

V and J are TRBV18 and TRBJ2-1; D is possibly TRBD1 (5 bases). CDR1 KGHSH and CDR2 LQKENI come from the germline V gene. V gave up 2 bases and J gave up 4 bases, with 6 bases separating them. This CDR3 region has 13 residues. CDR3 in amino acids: CASSPKGYNEQFF. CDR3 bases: TGTGCCAGCTCACCAAAGGGGTACAATGAGCAGTTCTTC.

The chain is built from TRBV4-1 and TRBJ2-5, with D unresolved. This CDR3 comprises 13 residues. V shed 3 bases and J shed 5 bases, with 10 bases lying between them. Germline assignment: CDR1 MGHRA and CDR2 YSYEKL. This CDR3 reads CASSQWSRETQYF. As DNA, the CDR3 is TGCGCCAGCAGCCAGTGGAGTCGGGAGACCCAGTACTTC.

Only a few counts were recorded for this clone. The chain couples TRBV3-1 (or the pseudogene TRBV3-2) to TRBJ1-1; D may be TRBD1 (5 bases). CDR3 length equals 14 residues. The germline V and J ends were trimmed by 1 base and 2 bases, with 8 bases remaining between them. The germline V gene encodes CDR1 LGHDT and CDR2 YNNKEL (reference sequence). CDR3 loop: CASSQAGGNTEAFF. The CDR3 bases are TGTGCCAGCAGCCAAGCCGGGGGTAACACTGAAGCTTTCTTT.

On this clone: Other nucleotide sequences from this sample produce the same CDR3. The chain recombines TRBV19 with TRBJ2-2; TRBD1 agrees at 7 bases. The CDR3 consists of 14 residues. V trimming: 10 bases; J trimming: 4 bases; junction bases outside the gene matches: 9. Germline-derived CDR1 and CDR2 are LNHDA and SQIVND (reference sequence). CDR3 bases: TGTGCCACCTCATCGGGACAGTCCACCGGGGAGCTGTTTTTT. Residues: CATSSGQSTGELFF.